This T cell receptor (beta chain) was sequenced in a study of blood T cells in healthy people across ages. Total RNA extracted from each sample amounted to at least 5.5 micrograms. The V gene's germline CDR1 is MNHNS and CDR2 SASEGT. The length of the CDR3 is 16 residues. Trimming stripped 9 bases from V and 4 bases from J, with 22 bases between. The use of a sample-barcoded 5' primer and a J-beta primer mix characterized a second PCR of about 7 to 12 cycles. Tags on each cDNA molecule came from a template-switch adaptor with 12 random nucleotides. TCRdb re-called the 5' RACE reads through MiXCR, storing one row per CDR3 protein. The sample includes some 1,800,000 distinct CDR3 sequences, around 42% seen only once; the top ten take roughly 23%. Concerning this clonotype itself: The antigen is undetermined.

Whole-study results and caveats: Long-lived donors had more naive CD4+ cells and higher diversity than aged donors. PBMC samples, being unsorted, prevented any conclusive comparison of naive and antigen-experienced cells.

The chain has TRBV6-1 and TRBJ1-5, with D unresolved. The specimen sequenced was blood. This receptor was identified in a human donor in good health. The CDR3 region is CASRVRQTLVNQPQHF. The CDR3 bases are TGTGCCAGTAGAGTAAGGCAAACATTAGTAAATCAGCCCCAGCATTTT.